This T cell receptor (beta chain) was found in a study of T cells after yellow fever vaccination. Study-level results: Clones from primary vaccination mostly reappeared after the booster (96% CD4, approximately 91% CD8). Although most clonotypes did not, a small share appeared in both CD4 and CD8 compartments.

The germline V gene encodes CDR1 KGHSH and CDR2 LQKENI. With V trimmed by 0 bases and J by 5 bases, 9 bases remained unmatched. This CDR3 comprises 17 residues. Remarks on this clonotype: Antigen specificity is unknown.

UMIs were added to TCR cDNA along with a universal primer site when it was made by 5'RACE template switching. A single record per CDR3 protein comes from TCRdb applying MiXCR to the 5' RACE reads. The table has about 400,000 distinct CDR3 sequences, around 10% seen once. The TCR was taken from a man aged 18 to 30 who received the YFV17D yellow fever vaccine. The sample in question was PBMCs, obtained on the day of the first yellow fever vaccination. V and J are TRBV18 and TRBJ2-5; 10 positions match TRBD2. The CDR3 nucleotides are TGTGCCAGCTCACCACCTCGGAGCGGGGGGGCCCAGGAGACCCAGTACTTC. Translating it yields CASSPPRSGGAQETQYF.